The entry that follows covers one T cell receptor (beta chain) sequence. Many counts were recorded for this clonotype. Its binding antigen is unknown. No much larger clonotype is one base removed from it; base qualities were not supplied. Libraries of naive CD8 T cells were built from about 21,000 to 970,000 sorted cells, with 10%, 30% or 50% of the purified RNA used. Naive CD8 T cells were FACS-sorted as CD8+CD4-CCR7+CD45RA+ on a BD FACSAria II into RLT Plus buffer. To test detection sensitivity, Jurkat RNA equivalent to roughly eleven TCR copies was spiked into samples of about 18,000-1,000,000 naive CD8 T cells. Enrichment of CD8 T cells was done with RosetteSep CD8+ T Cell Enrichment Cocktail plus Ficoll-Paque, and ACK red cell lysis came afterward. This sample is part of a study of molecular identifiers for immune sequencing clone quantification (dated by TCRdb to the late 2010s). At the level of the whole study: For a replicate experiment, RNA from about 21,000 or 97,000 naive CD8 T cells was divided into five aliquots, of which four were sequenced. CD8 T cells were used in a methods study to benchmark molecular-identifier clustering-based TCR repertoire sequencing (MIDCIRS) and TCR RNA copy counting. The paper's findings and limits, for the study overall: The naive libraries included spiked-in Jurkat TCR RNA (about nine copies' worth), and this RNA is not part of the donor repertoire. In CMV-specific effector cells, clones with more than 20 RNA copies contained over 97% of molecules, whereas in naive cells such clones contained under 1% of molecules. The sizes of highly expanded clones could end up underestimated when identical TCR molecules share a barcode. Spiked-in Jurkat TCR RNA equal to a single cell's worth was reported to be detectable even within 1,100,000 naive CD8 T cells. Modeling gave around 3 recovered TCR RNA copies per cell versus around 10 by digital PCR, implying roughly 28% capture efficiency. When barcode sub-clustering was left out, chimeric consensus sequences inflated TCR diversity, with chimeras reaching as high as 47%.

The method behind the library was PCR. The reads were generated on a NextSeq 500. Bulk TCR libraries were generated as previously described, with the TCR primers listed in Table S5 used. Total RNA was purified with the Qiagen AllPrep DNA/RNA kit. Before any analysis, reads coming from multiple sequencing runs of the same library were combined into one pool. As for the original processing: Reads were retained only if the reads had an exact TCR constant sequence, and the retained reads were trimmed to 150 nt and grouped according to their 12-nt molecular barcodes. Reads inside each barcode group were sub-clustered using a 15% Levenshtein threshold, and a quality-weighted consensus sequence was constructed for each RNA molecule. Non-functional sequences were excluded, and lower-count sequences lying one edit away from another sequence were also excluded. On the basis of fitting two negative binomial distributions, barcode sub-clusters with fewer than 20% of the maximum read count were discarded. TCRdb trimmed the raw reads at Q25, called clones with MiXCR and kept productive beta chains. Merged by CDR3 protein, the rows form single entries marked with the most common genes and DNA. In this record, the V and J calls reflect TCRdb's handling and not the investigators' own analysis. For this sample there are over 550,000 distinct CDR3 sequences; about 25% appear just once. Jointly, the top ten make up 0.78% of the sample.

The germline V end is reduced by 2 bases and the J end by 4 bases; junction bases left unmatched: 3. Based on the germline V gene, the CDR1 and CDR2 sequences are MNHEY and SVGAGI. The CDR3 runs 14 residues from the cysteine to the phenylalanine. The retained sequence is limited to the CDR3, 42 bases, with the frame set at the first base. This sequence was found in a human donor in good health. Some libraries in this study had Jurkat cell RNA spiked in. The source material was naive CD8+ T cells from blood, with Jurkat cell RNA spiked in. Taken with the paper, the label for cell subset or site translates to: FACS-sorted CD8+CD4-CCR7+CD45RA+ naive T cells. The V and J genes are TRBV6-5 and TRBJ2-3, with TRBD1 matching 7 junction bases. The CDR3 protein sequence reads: CASSYGQGADTQYF. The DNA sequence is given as TGTGCCAGCAGTTACGGCCAGGGGGCAGATACGCAGTATTTT.